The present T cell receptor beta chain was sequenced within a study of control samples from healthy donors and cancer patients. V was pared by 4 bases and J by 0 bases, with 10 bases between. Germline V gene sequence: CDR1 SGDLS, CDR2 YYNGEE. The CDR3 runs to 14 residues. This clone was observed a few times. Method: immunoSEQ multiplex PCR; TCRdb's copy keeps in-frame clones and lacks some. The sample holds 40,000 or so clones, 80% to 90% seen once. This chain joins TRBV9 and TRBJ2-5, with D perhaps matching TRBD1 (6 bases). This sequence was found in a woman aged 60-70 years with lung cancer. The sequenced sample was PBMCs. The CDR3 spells CASSTQGHQETQYF. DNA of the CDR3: TGTGCCAGCAGCACCCAGGGGCACCAAGAGACCCAGTACTTC.